This TCR beta chain appears in the sequencing data of a study of early T cells in non-severe SARS-CoV-2 infection. Study-level information: Bulk RNA taken from unsorted whole blood was sequenced, leaving chains unpaired.

Molecules of cDNA were individually given unique molecular identifiers that were attached to them. Each CDR3 protein gets one entry after TCRdb re-called the 5' RACE reads with MiXCR. The sample carries some 42,000 distinct CDR3 sequences, approximately 5.9% recorded once. Per the germline V gene, CDR1 is DFQATT and CDR2 is SNEGSKA (reference sequence). The V gene lost 1 base and the J gene lost 1 base, with 4 bases spanning the gap. CDR3 length equals 12 residues. General study points: Clonotype matching in VDJdb favored anti-spike CD8 responses and did not capture private and CD4 specificities.

This clonotype has ten or more counts. Its specificity is not known. The receptor's source is an adult who was a healthcare worker with PCR-confirmed SARS-CoV-2 infection or an uninfected control (not recorded which). Here the sequenced sample was whole blood, taken at baseline. This sequence joins TRBV20-1 and TRBJ1-1; D unclear. The CDR3 loop reads CSARAGNTEAFF. The CDR3 region has the DNA TGCAGTGCTAGAGCTGGGAACACTGAAGCTTTCTTT.